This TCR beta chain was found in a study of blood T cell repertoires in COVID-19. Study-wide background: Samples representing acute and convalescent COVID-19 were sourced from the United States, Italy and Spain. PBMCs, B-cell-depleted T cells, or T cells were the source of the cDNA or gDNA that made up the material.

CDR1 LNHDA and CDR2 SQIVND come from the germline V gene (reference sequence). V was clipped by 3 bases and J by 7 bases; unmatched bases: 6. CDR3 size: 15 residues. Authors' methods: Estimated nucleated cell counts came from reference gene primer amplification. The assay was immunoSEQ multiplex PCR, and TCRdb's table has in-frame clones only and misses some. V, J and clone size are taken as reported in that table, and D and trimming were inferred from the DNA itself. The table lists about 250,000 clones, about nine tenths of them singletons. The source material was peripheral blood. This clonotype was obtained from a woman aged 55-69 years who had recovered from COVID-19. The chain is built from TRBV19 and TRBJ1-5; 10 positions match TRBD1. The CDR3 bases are TGTGCCAGTAGTATTGACAGGGGGCTGGGACAGCCCCAGCATTTT. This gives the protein CASSIDRGLGQPQHF.